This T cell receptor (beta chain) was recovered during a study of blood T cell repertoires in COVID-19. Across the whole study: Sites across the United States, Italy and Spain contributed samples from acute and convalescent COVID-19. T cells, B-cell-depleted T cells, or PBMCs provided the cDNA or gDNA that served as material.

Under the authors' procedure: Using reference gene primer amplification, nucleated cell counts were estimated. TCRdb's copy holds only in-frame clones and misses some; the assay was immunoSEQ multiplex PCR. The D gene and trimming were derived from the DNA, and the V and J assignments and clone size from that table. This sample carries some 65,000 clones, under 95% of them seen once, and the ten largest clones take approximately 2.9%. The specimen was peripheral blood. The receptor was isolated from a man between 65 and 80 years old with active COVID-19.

This CDR3 reads CASRRVGNTEAFF. CDR3 DNA sequence: TGTGCCAGCAGGAGGGTGGGTAACACTGAAGCTTTCTTT. The chain joins TRBV28 to TRBJ1-1, with no clear D. V lost 6 bases to trimming and J lost 2 bases, with 10 bases between them. The CDR3 runs 13 residues. Germline loops: CDR1 MDHEN, CDR2 SYDVKM. Full variable domain (remainder filled in from reference TRBV28 and TRBJ1-1): DVKVTQSSRYLVKRTGEKVFLECVQDMDHENMFWYRQDPGLGLRLIYFSYDVKMKEKGDIPEGYSVSREKKERFSLILESASTNQTSMYLCASRRVGNTEAFFGQGTRLTVV.